Listed here are 6 T cell receptor beta chains from one sample, sequenced in a study of shared clonotypes between healthy human individuals. TCRdb keeps only in-frame clones here, not all; method: immunoSEQ multiplex PCR. The sample carries more than 2,000,000 clones, 85% to 95% recorded once. The specimen was naive CD4+ T cells from PBMCs. Documented subset: CD45RA+ positively selected. Receptors originate from a young man in good health. Some clones in this sample may be carry-over from other donors' samples.

V and J are TRBV9 and TRBJ2-1, with unresolved D. CDR3 length: 14 residues. Germline lookup yields CDR1 SGDLS and CDR2 YYNGEE. Trimming left V 0 bases short and J 9 bases short, with 13 bases between. The CDR3 region is CASSVAQGLGEQFF. DNA for the CDR3: TGTGCCAGCAGCGTAGCTCAAGGTCTCGGTGAGCAGTTCTTC. Full variable domain (outside the CDR3, taken from reference TRBV9 and TRBJ2-1): DSGVTQTPKHLITATGQRVTLRCSPRSGDLSVYWYQQSLDQGLQFLIQYYNGEERAKGNILERFSAQQFPDLHSELNLSSLELGDSALYFCASSVAQGLGEQFFGPGTRLTVL.

Points on this clone: The same CDR3 arises from other DNA sequences in this sample as well. The chain employs TRBV28 and TRBJ1-5; TRBD1 aligns across 8 bases. The CDR3 totals 14 residues. Trimming cost V 5 bases and J 5 bases; bases outside gene matches: 5. Looked up from germline, CDR1 is MDHEN and CDR2 is SYDVKM. In DNA, the CDR3 is TGTGCCAGCAGTCCCGGACAGGGAGATCAGCCCCAGCATTTT. This translates into CASSPGQGDQPQHF.

The J gene is TRBJ2-6, the V gene TRBV5-6; D remains unclear. Between the trimmed V and J ends, which lost 0 bases and 0 bases, there was a span of 10 bases. Germline V gene sequence: CDR1 SGHDT, CDR2 YYEEEE. This CDR3 has 17 residues. The CDR3: CASSLADRSSGANVLTF. For the CDR3, the DNA is TGTGCCAGCAGCTTGGCGGACCGCAGCTCTGGGGCCAACGTCCTGACTTTC.

This chain joins TRBV25-1 and TRBJ1-1; no clear D. The CDR3 totals 11 residues. V lost 5 bases and J lost 8, with 9 bases in between. Germline CDR1 is MGHDK and CDR2 is SYGVNS. CDR3 residues: CASSWSTEAFF. As DNA, the CDR3 is TGTGCCAGCAGTTGGTCAACCGAAGCTTTCTTT. Full variable domain (missing parts from reference TRBV25-1 and TRBJ1-1): EADIYQTPRYLVIGTGKKITLECSQTMGHDKMYWYQQDPGMELHLIHYSYGVNSTEKGDLSSESTVSRIRTEHFPLTLESARPSHTSQYLCASSWSTEAFFGQGTRLTVV.

Regarding this clone: Other DNA sequences in the same sample also yield this CDR3. The V and J genes are TRBV6-1 and TRBJ1-3, with D perhaps TRBD1 (5 bases). Trimming removed 6 bases from V and 1 base from J, with 10 bases in between. Germline-derived CDR1 and CDR2 are MNHNS and SASEGT. The CDR3 is made up of 14 amino acids. The CDR3 nucleotides read TGTGCCAGCAGGGGCACAGGTTCTGGAAACACCATATATTTT. This translates into CASRGTGSGNTIYF.

This chain uses TRBV14 with TRBJ2-1, with 11 positions matching TRBD2. V lost 3 bases to trimming and J lost 4 bases; unmatched junction nucleotides: 23. The CDR3 contains 22 residues. Germline V gene lookup returns CDR1 SGHDN and CDR2 FVKESK. The CDR3 DNA sequence: TGTGCCAGCAGCCACCCCGATGTCGGAAGACTAGCGGGACCGGGGCCGTACAATGAGCAGTTCTTC. It is translated as CASSHPDVGRLAGPGPYNEQFF.